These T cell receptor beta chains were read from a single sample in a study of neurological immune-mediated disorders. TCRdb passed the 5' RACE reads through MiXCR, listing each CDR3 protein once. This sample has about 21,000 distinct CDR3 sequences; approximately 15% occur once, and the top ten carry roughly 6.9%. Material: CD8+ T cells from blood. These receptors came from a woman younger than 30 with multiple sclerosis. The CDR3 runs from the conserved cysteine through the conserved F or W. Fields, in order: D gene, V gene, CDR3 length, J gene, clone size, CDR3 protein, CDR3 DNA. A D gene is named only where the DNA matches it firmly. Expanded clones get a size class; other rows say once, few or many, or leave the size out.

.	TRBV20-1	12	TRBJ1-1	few	CSASHGGTEAFF	TGCAGTGCAAGCCACGGGGGCACTGAAGCTTTCTTT
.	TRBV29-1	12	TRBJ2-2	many	CSVPVHTGELFF	TGCAGCGTCCCGGTGCACACCGGGGAGCTGTTTTTT
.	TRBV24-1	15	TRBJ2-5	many	CATSDYVQGEETQYF	TGTGCCACCAGTGATTACGTACAGGGTGAAGAGACCCAGTACTTC
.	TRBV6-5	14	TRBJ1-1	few	CASSYLSGNTEAFF	TGTGCCAGCAGTTACTTGTCAGGGAACACTGAAGCTTTCTTT
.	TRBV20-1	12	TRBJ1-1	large	CSVWLGDTEAFF	TGCAGTGTCTGGCTGGGGGACACTGAAGCTTTCTTT
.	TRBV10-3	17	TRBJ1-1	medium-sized	CAISEIGGTVLGTEAFF	TGTGCCATCAGTGAGATTGGAGGGACCGTTCTTGGCACTGAAGCTTTCTTT
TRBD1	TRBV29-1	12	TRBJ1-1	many	CSGGQGMTEAFF	TGCAGCGGGGGACAGGGGATGACTGAAGCTTTCTTT
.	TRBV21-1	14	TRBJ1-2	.	CASSKGRGPYGYTF	TGTGCCAGCAGCAAAGGAAGGGGCCCTTATGGCTACACCTTC
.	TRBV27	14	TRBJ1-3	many	CASSKWGSGNTIYF	TGTGCCAGCAGTAAGTGGGGATCTGGAAACACCATATATTTT
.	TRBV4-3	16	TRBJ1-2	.	CASSQVPEGGVFGYTF	TGCGCCAGCAGCCAAGTTCCCGAAGGGGGTGTCTTTGGCTACACCTTC
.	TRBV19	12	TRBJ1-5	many	CASRGSNQPQHF	TGTGCCAGTAGGGGAAGCAATCAGCCCCAGCATTTT
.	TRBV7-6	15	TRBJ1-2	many	CASSDIPRGNDGYTF	TGTGCCAGCAGCGACATCCCCAGGGGAAACGATGGCTACACCTTC
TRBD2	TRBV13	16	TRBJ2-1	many	CASSTLTSFSGNEQFF	TGTGCCAGCAGCACACTGACTAGCTTTTCAGGGAATGAGCAGTTCTTC
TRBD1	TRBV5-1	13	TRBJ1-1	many	CASSAGGNTEAFF	TGCGCCAGCAGCGCAGGGGGCAACACTGAAGCTTTCTTT
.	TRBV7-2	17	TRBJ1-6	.	CASSRGRAGPYNSPLHF	TGTGCCAGCAGCCGGGGACGGGCGGGTCCCTATAATTCACCCCTCCACTTT
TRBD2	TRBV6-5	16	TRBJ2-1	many	CASSYGGRASYNEQFF	TGTGCCAGCAGTTACGGAGGGAGGGCGTCCTACAATGAGCAGTTCTTC
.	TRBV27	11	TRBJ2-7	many	CASILGAKQYF	TGTGCCAGCATCTTGGGCGCTAAGCAGTACTTC
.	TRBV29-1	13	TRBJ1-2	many	CSVGIGAAYGYTF	TGCAGCGTGGGTATAGGGGCGGCCTATGGCTACACCTTC
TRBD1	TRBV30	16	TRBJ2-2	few	CAWSATPGTGPGELFF	TGTGCCTGGAGTGCTACTCCCGGGACAGGGCCCGGGGAGCTGTTTTTT
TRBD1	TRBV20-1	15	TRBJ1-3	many	CSARDQGVVGNTIYF	TGCAGTGCTAGAGATCAGGGGGTAGTTGGAAACACCATATATTTT
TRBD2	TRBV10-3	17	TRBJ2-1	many	CAISEPTSGRARNEQFF	TGTGCCATCAGTGAGCCGACTAGCGGGAGGGCAAGGAATGAGCAGTTCTTC
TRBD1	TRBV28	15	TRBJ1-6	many	CASSTDRGVNSPLHF	TGTGCCAGCAGCACGGACAGGGGAGTCAATTCACCCCTCCACTTT
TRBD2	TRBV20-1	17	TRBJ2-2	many	CSARARGGPLGTGELFF	TGCAGTGCTAGAGCGCGGGGGGGCCCCTTGGGCACCGGGGAGCTGTTTTTT
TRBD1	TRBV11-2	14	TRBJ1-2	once	CASSSGRDRDGYTF	TGTGCCAGCAGCTCGGGACGGGACAGGGACGGCTACACCTTC
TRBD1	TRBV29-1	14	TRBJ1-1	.	CSVEGRGQDTEAFF	TGCAGCGTTGAAGGCAGGGGGCAGGACACTGAAGCTTTCTTT
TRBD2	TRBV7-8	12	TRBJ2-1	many	CASSSSGGEQFF	TGTGCCAGCAGCAGTAGCGGGGGTGAGCAGTTCTTC
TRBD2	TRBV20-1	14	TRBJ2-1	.	CSAERLADYNEQFF	TGCAGTGCTGAGCGACTAGCGGACTACAATGAGCAGTTCTTC
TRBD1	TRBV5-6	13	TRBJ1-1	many	CASSRTGYTEAFF	TGTGCCAGCAGCCGGACAGGGTACACTGAAGCTTTCTTT
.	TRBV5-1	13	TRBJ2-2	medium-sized	CASSLAVGRELFF	TGCGCCAGCAGCTTGGCCGTCGGCCGGGAGCTGTTTTTT
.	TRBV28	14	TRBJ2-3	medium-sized	CASSLQPYTDTQYF	TGTGCCAGCAGTTTGCAGCCCTACACAGATACGCAGTATTTT
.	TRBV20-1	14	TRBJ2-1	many	CSAARGLAYNEQFF	TGCAGTGCTGCAAGGGGACTGGCTTACAATGAGCAGTTCTTC
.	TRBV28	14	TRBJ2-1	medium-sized	CASSPGHRYNEQFF	TGTGCCAGCAGCCCGGGACACCGCTACAATGAGCAGTTCTTC
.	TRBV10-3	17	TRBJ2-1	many	CAISESMAGKSYNEQFF	TGTGCCATCAGTGAGTCGATGGCAGGGAAGTCCTACAATGAGCAGTTCTTC
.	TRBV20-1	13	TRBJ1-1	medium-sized	CSAYDIWDTEAFF	TGCAGTGCTTACGACATATGGGACACTGAAGCTTTCTTT
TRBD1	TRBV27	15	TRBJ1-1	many	CASSRSTGAYTEAFF	TGTGCCAGCAGCCGTTCCACAGGGGCTTACACTGAAGCTTTCTTT
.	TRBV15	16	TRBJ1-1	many	CATSSHHLVGDTEAFF	TGTGCCACCAGCAGCCATCATCTTGTAGGGGACACTGAAGCTTTCTTT
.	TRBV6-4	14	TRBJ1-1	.	CASSDSQGSTEAFF	TGTGCCAGCAGTGACTCGCAGGGAAGTACTGAAGCTTTCTTT
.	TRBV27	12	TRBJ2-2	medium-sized	CASSEITGELFF	TGTGCCAGCAGCGAGATCACCGGGGAGCTGTTTTTT
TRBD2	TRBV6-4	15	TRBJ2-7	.	CASSAASGGAYEQYF	TGTGCCAGCAGTGCCGCTAGCGGGGGGGCGTACGAGCAGTACTTC
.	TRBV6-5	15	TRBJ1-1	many	CASSPSRAMNTEAFF	TGTGCCAGCAGCCCCTCCAGGGCCATGAACACTGAAGCTTTCTTT
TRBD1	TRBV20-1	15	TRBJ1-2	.	CSARDLGQGSMGYTF	TGCAGTGCTAGAGATTTGGGACAGGGGTCTATGGGCTACACCTTC
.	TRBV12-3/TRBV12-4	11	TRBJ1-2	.	CATNGGYGYTF	TGTGCCACCAACGGCGGATATGGCTACACCTTC
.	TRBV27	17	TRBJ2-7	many	CASSLIAETVNPYEQYF	TGTGCCAGCAGCCTAATCGCAGAGACAGTTAACCCCTACGAGCAGTACTTC
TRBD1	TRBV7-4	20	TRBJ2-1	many	CASSLAPLGQEVGGYNEQFF	TGTGCCAGCAGCTTAGCACCCCTAGGACAGGAGGTGGGTGGCTACAATGAGCAGTTCTTC
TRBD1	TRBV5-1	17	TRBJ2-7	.	CASSLAVGTATSYEQYF	TGCGCCAGCAGCTTGGCCGTTGGGACAGCTACCTCCTACGAGCAGTACTTC
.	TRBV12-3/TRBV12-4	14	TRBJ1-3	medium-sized	CASSWVPPGNTIYF	TGTGCCAGCAGTTGGGTCCCACCTGGAAACACCATATATTTT
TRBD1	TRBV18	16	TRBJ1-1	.	CASSPRTGWENTEAFF	TGTGCCAGCTCACCTCGGACAGGGTGGGAGAACACTGAAGCTTTCTTT
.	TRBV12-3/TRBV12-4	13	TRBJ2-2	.	CASSPQGTGELFF	TGTGCCAGCAGCCCCCAGGGGACCGGGGAGCTGTTTTTT
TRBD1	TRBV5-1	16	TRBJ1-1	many	CASSVDRGYKNTEAFF	TGCGCCAGCAGCGTAGACAGGGGGTACAAGAACACTGAAGCTTTCTTT
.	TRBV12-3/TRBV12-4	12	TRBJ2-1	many	CASSLVAYEQFF	TGTGCCAGCAGTTTAGTAGCGTATGAGCAGTTCTTC
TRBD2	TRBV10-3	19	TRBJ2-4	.	CAITQFPLTSGRSKNIQYF	TGTGCCATCACTCAGTTCCCCCTGACTAGCGGGAGATCCAAAAACATTCAGTACTTC
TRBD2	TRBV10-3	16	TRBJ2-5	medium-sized	CATGLAGGPTQETQYF	TGTGCCACGGGACTAGCGGGAGGACCCACCCAAGAGACCCAGTACTTC
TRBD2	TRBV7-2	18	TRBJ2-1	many	CASSLGRTSGKPYNEQFF	TGTGCCAGCAGCTTAGGTCGGACTAGCGGGAAACCATACAATGAGCAGTTCTTC
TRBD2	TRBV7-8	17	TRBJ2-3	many	CASSGESGAAYTDTQYF	TGTGCCAGCAGCGGGGAGAGCGGGGCGGCTTACACAGATACGCAGTATTTT
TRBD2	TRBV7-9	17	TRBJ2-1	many	CASSSGLAGGPSYEQFF	TGTGCCAGCAGCTCGGGTTTAGCGGGGGGGCCCAGCTATGAGCAGTTCTTT
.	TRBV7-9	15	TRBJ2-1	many	CASSLVQGAYNEQFF	TGTGCCAGCAGCCTCGTCCAGGGAGCCTACAATGAGCAGTTCTTC
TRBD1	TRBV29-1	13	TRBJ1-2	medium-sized	CSALTGNSYGYTF	TGCAGCGCCCTGACAGGGAACAGCTATGGCTACACCTTC
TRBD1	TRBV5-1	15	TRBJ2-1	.	CASSFRGGPGDEQFF	TGCGCCAGCAGCTTTCGAGGGGGCCCTGGCGATGAGCAGTTCTTC
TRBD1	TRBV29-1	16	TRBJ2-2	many	CSVEERKGARTGELFF	TGCAGCGTTGAAGAAAGGAAGGGGGCGCGGACCGGGGAGCTGTTTTTT